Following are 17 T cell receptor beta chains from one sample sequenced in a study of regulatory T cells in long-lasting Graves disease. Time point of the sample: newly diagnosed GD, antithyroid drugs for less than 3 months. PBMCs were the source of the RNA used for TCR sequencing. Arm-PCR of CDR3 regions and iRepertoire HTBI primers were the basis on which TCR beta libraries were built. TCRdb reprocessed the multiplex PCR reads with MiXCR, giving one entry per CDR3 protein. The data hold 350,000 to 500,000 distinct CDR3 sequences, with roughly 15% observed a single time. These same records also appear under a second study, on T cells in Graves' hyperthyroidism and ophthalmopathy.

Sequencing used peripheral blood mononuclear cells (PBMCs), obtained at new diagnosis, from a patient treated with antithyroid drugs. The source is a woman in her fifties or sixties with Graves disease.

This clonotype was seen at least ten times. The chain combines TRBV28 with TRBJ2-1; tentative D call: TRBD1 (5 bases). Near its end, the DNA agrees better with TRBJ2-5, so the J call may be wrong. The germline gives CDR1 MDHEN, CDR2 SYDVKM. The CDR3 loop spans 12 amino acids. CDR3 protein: CAIQGLGETQYF. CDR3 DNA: TGTGCCATCCAGGGTTTGGGAGAGACCCAGTACTTC.

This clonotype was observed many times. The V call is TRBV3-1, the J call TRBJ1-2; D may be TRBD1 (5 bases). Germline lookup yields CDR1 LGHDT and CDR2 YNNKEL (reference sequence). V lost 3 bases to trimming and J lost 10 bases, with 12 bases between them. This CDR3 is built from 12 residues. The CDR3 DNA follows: TGTGCCAGCAGCCAGGCGGGACGGACCTACACCTTC. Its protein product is CASSQAGRTYTF. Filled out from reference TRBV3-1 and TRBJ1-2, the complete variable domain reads DTAVSQTPKYLVTQMGNDKSIKCEQNLGHDTMYWYKQDSKKFLKIMFSYNNKELIINETVPNRFSPKSPDKAHLNLHINSLELGDSAVYFCASSQAGRTYTFGSGTRLTVV.

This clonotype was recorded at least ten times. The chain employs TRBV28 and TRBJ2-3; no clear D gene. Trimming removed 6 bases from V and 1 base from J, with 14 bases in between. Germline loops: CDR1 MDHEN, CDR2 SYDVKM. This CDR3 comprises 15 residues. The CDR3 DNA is TGTGCCAGCAGCCCCTATAACGAGGGCACAGATACGCAGTATTTT. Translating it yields CASSPYNEGTDTQYF. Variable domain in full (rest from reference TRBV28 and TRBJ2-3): DVKVTQSSRYLVKRTGEKVFLECVQDMDHENMFWYRQDPGLGLRLIYFSYDVKMKEKGDIPEGYSVSREKKERFSLILESASTNQTSMYLCASSPYNEGTDTQYFGPGTRLTVL.

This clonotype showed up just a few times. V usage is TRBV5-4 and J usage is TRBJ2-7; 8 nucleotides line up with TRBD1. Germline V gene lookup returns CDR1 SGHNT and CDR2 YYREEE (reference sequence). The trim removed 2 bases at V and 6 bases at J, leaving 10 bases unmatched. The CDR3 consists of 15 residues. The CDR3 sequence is CASSLLAGGITEQYF. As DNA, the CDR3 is TGTGCCAGCAGCTTATTGGCAGGGGGCATTACCGAGCAGTACTTC. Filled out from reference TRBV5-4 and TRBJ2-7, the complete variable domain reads ETGVTQSPTHLIKTRGQQVTLRCSSQSGHNTVSWYQQALGQGPQFIFQYYREEENGRGNFPPRFSGLQFPNYSSELNVNALELDDSALYLCASSLLAGGITEQYFGPGTRLTVT.

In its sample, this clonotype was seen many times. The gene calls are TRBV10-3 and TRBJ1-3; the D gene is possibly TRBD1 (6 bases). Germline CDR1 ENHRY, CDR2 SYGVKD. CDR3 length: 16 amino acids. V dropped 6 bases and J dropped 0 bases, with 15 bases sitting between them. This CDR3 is CAISDRSAVSGNTIYF. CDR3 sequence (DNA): TGTGCCATCAGCGACAGGTCCGCCGTCTCTGGAAACACCATATATTTT.

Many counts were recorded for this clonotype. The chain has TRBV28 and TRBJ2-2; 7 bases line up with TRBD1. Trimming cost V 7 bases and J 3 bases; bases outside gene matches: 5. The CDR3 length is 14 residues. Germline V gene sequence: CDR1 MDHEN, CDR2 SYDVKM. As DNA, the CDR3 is TGTGCCAGCACCGACAGGGTGGACACCGGGGAGCTGTTTTTT. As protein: CASTDRVDTGELFF.

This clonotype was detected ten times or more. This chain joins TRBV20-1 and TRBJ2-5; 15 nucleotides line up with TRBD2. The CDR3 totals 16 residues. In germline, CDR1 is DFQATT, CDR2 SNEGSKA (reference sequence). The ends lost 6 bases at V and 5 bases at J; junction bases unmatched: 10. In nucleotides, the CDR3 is TGCAGTGCACAAGGGACTAGCGGGAGGATGAGGGAGACCCAGTACTTC. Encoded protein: CSAQGTSGRMRETQYF.

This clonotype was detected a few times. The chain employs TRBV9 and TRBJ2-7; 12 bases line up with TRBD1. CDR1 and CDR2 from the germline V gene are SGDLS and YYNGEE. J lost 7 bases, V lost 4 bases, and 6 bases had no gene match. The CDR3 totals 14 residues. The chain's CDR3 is CASSIGTGGREQYF. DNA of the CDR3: TGTGCCAGCAGCATAGGGACAGGGGGCCGGGAGCAGTACTTC.

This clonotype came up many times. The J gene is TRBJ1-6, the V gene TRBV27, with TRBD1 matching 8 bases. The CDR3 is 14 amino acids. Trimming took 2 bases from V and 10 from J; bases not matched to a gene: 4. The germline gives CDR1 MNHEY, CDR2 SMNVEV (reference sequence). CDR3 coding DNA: TGTGCCAGCAGTTTAAGACAGGGGATATCACCCCTCCACTTT. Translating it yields CASSLRQGISPLHF.

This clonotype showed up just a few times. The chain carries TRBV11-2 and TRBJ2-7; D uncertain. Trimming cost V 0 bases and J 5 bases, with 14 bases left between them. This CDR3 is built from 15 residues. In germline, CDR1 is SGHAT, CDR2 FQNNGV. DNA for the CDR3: TGTGCCAGCAGCTTAGAGTTCAGCTTCGGCCACGAGCAGTACTTC. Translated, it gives CASSLEFSFGHEQYF.

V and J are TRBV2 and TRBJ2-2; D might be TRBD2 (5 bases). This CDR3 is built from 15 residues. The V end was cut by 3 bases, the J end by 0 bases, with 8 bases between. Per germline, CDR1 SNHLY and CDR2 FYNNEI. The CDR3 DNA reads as TGTGCCAGCAGTGAGGATAGCGCGAACACCGGGGAGCTGTTTTTT. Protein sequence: CASSEDSANTGELFF. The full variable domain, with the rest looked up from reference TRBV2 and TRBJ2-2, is EPEVTQTPSHQVTQMGQEVILRCVPISNHLYFYWYRQILGQKVEFLVSFYNNEISEKSEIFDDQFSVERPDGSNFTLKIRSTKLEDSAMYFCASSEDSANTGELFFGEGSRLTVL.

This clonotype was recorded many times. DNA of the CDR3: TGTGCCAGCAGTTTCGAGGGGACAGGCTCCTATAATTCACCCCTCCACTTT. This sequence encodes CASSFEGTGSYNSPLHF. The V call is TRBV28, the J call TRBJ1-6, with TRBD1 matching over 8 bases. Looked up from germline, CDR1 is MDHEN and CDR2 is SYDVKM. The CDR3 covers 17 residues. Trimming took 3 bases from V and 0 from J; bases not matched to a gene: 4.

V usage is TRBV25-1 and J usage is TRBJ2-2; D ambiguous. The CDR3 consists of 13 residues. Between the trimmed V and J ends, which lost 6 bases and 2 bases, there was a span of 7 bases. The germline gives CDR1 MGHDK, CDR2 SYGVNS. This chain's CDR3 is CASSRQNTGELFF. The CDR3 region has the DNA TGTGCCAGCAGCAGGCAAAACACCGGGGAGCTGTTTTTT.

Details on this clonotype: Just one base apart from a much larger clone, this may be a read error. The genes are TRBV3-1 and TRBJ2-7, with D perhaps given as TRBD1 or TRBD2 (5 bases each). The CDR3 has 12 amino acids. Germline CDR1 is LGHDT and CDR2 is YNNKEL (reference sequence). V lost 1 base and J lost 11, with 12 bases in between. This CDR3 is CASSQVSGTKYF. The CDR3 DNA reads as TGTGCCAGCAGCCAAGTTTCTGGGACGAAGTACTTC.

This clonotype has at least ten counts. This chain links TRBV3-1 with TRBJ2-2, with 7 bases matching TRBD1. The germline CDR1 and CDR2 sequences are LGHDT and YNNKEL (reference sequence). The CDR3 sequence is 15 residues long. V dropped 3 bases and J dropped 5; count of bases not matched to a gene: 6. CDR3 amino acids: CASSQLTGRTGELFF. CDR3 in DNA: TGTGCCAGCAGCCAGCTGACAGGGAGAACCGGGGAGCTGTTTTTT.

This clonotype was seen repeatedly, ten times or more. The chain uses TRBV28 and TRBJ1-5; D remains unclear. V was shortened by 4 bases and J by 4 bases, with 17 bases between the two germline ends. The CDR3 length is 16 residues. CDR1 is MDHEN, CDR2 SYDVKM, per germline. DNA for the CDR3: TGTGCCAGCAGTTCCCCCAGGAAAGAGGGTAATCAGCCCCAGCATTTT. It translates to CASSSPRKEGNQPQHF.

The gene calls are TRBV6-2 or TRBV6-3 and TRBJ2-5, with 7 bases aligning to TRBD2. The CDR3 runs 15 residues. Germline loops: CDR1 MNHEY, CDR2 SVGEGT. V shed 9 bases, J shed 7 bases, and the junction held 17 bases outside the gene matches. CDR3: CASNEVAGSQGTQYF. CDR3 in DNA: TGTGCCAGTAATGAGGTAGCGGGTTCGCAGGGGACCCAGTACTTC.